The present T cell receptor (beta chain) was sequenced within a study of control samples from healthy donors and cancer patients. Produced via immunoSEQ multiplex PCR; TCRdb's table is partial and in-frame only. The table records about 180,000 clones, roughly 92% of them present only once. Looked up from germline, CDR1 is SGDLS and CDR2 is YYNGEE. V shed 3 bases and J 2 bases; nucleotides not matched to a gene: 6. CDR3 length equals 15 residues. The chain recombines TRBV9 with TRBJ2-3; 7 bases are a match to TRBD2. The sample comprised blood. This clonotype was obtained from a man aged 25 to 40 in good health. The CDR3 reads CASSGASGLTDTQYF. CDR3 sequence (DNA): TGTGCCAGCAGCGGAGCTAGCGGACTCACAGATACGCAGTATTTT. The complete variable domain, with remaining parts taken from reference TRBV9 and TRBJ2-3, reads DSGVTQTPKHLITATGQRVTLRCSPRSGDLSVYWYQQSLDQGLQFLIQYYNGEERAKGNILERFSAQQFPDLHSELNLSSLELGDSALYFCASSGASGLTDTQYFGPGTRLTVL.